The following is a TCR beta chain sequence with its context. This CDR3 is 14 amino acids long. Germline-derived CDR1 and CDR2 are SGHTA and FQGNSA. This record comes from a study of blood T cell repertoires in COVID-19. The data were produced by immunoSEQ multiplex PCR, yet TCRdb's version contains in-frame clones alone and is incomplete. The sample carries roughly 230,000 clones, 88% recorded once. This chain uses TRBV7-2 with TRBJ1-1, with 8 bases matching TRBD1. Sequenced sample: peripheral blood. The receptor comes from a human donor in a cohort sampled during active COVID-19. In nucleotides, the CDR3 is TGTGTCTCGGGGTCTGGGACAGGGAACACTGAAGCTTTCTTT. It yields the protein CVSGSGTGNTEAFF.